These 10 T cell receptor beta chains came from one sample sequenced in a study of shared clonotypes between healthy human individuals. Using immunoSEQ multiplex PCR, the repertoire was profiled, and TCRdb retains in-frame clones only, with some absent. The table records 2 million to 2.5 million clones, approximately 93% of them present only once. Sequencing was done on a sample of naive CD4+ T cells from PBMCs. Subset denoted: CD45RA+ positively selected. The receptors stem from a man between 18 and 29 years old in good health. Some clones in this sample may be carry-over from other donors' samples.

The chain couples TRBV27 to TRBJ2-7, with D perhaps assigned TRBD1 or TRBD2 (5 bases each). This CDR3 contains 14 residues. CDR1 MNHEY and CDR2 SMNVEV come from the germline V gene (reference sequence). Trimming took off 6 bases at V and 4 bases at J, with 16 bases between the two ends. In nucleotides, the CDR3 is TGTGCCAGCAGAAACACTAGGGACGCTTACGAGCAGTACTTC. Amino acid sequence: CASRNTRDAYEQYF.

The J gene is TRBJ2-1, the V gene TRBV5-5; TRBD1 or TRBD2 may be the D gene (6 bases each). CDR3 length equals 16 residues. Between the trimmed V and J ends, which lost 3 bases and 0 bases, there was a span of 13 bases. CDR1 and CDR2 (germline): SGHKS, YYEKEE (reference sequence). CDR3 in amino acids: CASSWGAQSSYNEQFF. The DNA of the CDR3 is TGTGCCAGCAGCTGGGGGGCTCAGAGCTCCTACAATGAGCAGTTCTTC.

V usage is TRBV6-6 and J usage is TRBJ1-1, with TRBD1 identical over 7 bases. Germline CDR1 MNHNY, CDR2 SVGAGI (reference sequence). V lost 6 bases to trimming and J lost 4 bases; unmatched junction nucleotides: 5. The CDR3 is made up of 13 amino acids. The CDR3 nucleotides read TGTGCCAGCAGGAAGGAGGGGGCCACTGAAGCTTTCTTT. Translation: CASRKEGATEAFF.

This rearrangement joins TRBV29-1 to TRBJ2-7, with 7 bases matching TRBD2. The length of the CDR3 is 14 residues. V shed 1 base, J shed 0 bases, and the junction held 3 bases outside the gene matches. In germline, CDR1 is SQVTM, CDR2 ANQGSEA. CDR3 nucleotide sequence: TGCAGCGTTGAAGCCACTAGCGACTCCTACGAGCAGTACTTC. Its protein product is CSVEATSDSYEQYF.

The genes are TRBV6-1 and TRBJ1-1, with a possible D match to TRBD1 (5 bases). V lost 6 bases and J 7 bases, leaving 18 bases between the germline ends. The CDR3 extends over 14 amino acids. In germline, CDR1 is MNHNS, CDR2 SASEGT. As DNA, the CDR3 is TGTGCCAGCAGGATGGCGACGGCTAGGGGTGAAGCTTTCTTT. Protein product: CASRMATARGEAFF.

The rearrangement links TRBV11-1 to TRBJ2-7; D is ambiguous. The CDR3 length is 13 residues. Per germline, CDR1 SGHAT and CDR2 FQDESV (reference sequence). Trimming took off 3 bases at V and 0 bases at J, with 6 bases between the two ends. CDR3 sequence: CASSFTPSYEQYF. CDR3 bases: TGTGCCAGCAGCTTCACACCCTCCTACGAGCAGTACTTC.

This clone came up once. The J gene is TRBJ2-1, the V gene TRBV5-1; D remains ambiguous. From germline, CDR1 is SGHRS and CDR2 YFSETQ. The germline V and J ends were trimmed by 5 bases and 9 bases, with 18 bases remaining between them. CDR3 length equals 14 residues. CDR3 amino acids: CASRSGSGSGEQFF. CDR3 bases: TGCGCCAGCAGGTCCGGGTCGGGTTCGGGTGAGCAGTTCTTC.

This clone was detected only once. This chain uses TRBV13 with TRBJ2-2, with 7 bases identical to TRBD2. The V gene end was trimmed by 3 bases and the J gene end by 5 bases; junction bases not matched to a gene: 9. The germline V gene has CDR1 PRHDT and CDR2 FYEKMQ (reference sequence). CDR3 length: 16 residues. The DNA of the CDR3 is TGTGCCAGCAGCTTCGTAAGTCTAGCGGAGACCGGGGAGCTGTTTTTT. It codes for CASSFVSLAETGELFF.

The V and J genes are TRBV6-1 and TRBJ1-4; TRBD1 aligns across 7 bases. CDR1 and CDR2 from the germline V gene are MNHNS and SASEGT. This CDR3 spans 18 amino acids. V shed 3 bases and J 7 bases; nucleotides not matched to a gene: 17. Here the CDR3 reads CASSDVDRWRILIEKLFF. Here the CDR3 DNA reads TGTGCCAGCAGTGACGTGGACAGGTGGAGGATTTTAATTGAAAAACTGTTTTTT.

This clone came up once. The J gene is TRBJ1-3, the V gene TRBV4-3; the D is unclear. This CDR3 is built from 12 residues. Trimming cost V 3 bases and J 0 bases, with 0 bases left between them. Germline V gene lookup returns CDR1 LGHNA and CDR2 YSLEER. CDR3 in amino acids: CASSHSGNTIYF. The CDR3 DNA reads TGCGCCAGCAGCCACTCTGGAAACACCATATATTTT.